This TCR beta chain originates from a study of cytomegalovirus exposure and HLA in healthy donors. General study findings and limits: Presence/absence comparisons presumed near-even sequencing depth among donors. The study had only CMV serostatus as immune exposure information. Several of the most significant clusters were apparently associated with common viral pathogens in a later analysis.

Concerning this clone itself: Its specificity is unknown.

Trimming shortened V by 4 bases and J by 5 bases, and 18 bases separated the two germline ends. The germline gives CDR1 MGHRA, CDR2 YSYEKL. The CDR3 runs to 16 residues. Both 60 Vbeta primers and 13 Jbeta primers went into the PCR. The method was immunoSEQ multiplex PCR; TCRdb's version includes in-frame clones alone and lacks a portion of them. The profile shows 120,000 or so clones, around four fifths of them singletons. Sequences were obtained from PBMCs. The source is a man between 18 and 35 years old in good health and CMV-seropositive. The chain employs TRBV4-1 and TRBJ2-1; D might be TRBD2 (6 bases). As DNA, the CDR3 is TGCGCCAGCAGCCCCGCGGGTGAGTGGGGGGACAATGAGCAGTTCTTC. It encodes CASSPAGEWGDNEQFF.